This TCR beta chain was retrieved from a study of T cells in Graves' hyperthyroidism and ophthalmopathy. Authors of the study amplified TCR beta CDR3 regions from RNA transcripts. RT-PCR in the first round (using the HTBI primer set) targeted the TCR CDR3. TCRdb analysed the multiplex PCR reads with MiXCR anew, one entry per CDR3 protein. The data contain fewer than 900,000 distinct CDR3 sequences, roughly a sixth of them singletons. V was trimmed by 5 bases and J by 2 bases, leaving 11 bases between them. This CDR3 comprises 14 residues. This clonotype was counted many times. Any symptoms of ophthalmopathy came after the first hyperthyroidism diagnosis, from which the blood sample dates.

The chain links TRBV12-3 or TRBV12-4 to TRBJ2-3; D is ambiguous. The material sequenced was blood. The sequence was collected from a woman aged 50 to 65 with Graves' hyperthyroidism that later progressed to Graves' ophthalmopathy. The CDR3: CASSKYLNTDTQYF. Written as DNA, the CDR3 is TGTGCCAGCAGTAAATACCTAAACACAGATACGCAGTATTTT.